This T cell receptor beta chain was found in a study of cytomegalovirus exposure and HLA in healthy donors. Broader study findings: In an earlier analysis, about 87% or about 30%: the productive usage of most TCR beta V segments.

On this clone itself: Its antigen is not identified.

In the PCR, 60 Vbeta and 13 Jbeta primers were used. The table came from immunoSEQ multiplex PCR; TCRdb's copy has only in-frame clones and leaves some out. The repertoire holds 140,000 or so clones, 80% to 85% seen once, with more than 2% in the top ten. Trimming took off 6 bases at V and 7 bases at J, with 24 bases between the two ends. Germline CDR1 reads MDHEN; CDR2 reads SYDVKM. This CDR3 is built from 16 residues. The receptor's source is a boy between 2 and 10 years old in good health and CMV-seronegative. This chain links TRBV28 with TRBJ1-1, with a weak D call TRBD1 (6 bases). Sequencing used PBMCs. Written as DNA, the CDR3 is TGTGCCAGCAGCTATGAGGTCGGGGGGGGCCCTCATGAAGCTTTCTTT. Its protein is CASSYEVGGGPHEAFF.